This passage covers 31 T cell receptor beta chains from one sample sequenced in a study of OX40 agonist ivuxolimab in advanced cancers. Method: immunoSEQ multiplex PCR; TCRdb's copy keeps in-frame clones and lacks some. The sample has tens of thousands of clones; under 95% are singletons. The specimen was CD4+ or CD8+ T cells sorted from blood, collected in a trial of the OX40 agonist ivuxolimab. Receptors originate from an adult with an advanced solid tumor such as melanoma, head and neck, liver or kidney cancer.

The rearrangement uses TRBV29-1 and TRBJ1-5; no clear D gene. The CDR3 is made up of 12 amino acids. Germline V CDR1 and CDR2: SQVTM, ANQGSEA. The ends were cut back, 7 bases at V and 3 bases at J, with 10 bases in the middle. CDR3 nucleotides: TGCAGCGCCCAGGCTACCAATCAGCCCCAGCATTTT. The encoded protein is CSAQATNQPQHF.

This clone was detected only once. V usage is TRBV11-2 and J usage is TRBJ2-3; tentatively, D is TRBD2 (6 bases). This CDR3 has 17 amino acids. Trimming shortened V by 5 bases and J by 5 bases, and 23 bases separated the two germline ends. CDR1 and CDR2 (germline): SGHAT, FQNNGV. CDR3 in DNA: TGTGCCAGCAGCAGAGACGGTAGCGGCCTGCGAGAAGATACGCAGTATTTT. Protein: CASSRDGSGLREDTQYF.

V usage is TRBV5-6 and J usage is TRBJ2-2; no firm D call. V shed 0 bases and J shed 3 bases, with 12 bases lying between them. CDR3 length equals 16 residues. Germline V gene lookup returns CDR1 SGHDT and CDR2 YYEEEE. CDR3 protein: CASSLAATYDTGELFF. Written as DNA, the CDR3 is TGTGCCAGCAGCTTGGCGGCCACATACGACACCGGGGAGCTGTTTTTT.

J is TRBJ1-3 and V is TRBV9; D is possibly TRBD1 (6 bases). Germline values: CDR1 SGDLS, CDR2 YYNGEE. This CDR3 spans 16 amino acids. V dropped 4 bases and J dropped 4 bases, with 18 bases sitting between them. The CDR3, as DNA: TGTGCCAGCAGCTTATCGGACAGCGGGGCCGGAAACACCATATATTTT. Its protein product is CASSLSDSGAGNTIYF.

The chain links TRBV7-2 to TRBJ2-2; tentative D call: TRBD1 (5 bases). V lost 7 bases and J lost 7, with 10 bases in between. CDR3 length: 12 amino acids. From germline, CDR1 is SGHTA and CDR2 FQGNSA. The CDR3 DNA reads TGTGCCAGCACTTCTAGGGGCGGGGAGCTGTTTTTT. It codes for CASTSRGGELFF.

CDR3: CAWSDRGGNQPQHF. In DNA, the CDR3 is TGTGCCTGGAGTGACAGGGGAGGGAATCAGCCCCAGCATTTT. The rearrangement uses TRBV30 and TRBJ1-5; 7 bases align to TRBD1. The germline V gene encodes CDR1 GTSNPN and CDR2 SVGIG (reference sequence). This CDR3 has 14 residues. The V segment lost 1 base and the J segment 4 bases; nucleotides outside the gene matches: 4.

The chain uses TRBV5-6 and TRBJ2-7; TRBD2 matches at 9 bases. Trimming removed 4 bases from V and 3 bases from J; junction bases left unmatched: 8. CDR3 length: 15 amino acids. Germline V gene data show CDR1 as SGHDT and CDR2 as YYEEEE. The CDR3 protein is CASSDTGTSRYEQYF. CDR3 in DNA: TGTGCCAGCAGCGATACCGGGACTAGCCGCTACGAGCAGTACTTC.

This clone was counted once. V is TRBV6-6 and J is TRBJ1-5; D gene unclear. This CDR3 comprises 13 residues. V dropped 7 bases and J dropped 2 bases, with 9 bases sitting between them. From germline, CDR1 is MNHNY and CDR2 SVGAGI (reference sequence). CDR3: CASTGRGNQPQHF. CDR3 nucleotides: TGTGCCAGCACAGGTCGGGGCAATCAGCCCCAGCATTTT.

The CDR3 loop reads CASSLEAGGTDTQYF. CDR3 bases: TGTGCCAGCAGCTTAGAAGCGGGGGGCACAGATACGCAGTATTTT. The gene calls are TRBV7-6 and TRBJ2-3, with 8 bases lining up with TRBD2. Trimming removed 1 base from V and 1 base from J; junction bases left unmatched: 1. Germline V CDR1 and CDR2: SGHVS, FNYEAQ. The CDR3 has 15 residues. The variable domain in full, completed from reference TRBV7-6 and TRBJ2-3, reads GAGVSQSPRYKVTKRGQDVALRCDPISGHVSLYWYRQALGQGPEFLTYFNYEAQQDKSGLPNDRFSAERPEGSISTLTIQRTEQRDSAMYRCASSLEAGGTDTQYFGPGTRLTVL.

This chain uses TRBV6-1 with TRBJ1-5; perhaps TRBD1 as D (5 bases). V lost 7 bases to trimming and J lost 3 bases, with 10 bases between them. CDR1 and CDR2 from the germline V gene are MNHNS and SASEGT. This CDR3 has 13 residues. Here the CDR3 DNA reads TGTGCCAGCAACTCGGGGGTCAATCAGCCCCAGCATTTT. It codes for CASNSGVNQPQHF.

The chain joins TRBV18 to TRBJ1-3, with D possibly matching TRBD1 (5 bases). The germline V and J ends were trimmed by 4 bases and 0 bases, with 7 bases remaining between them. This CDR3 region has 14 residues. The germline V gene has CDR1 KGHSH and CDR2 LQKENI. The CDR3 DNA reads TGTGCCAGCTCACTACAGGTCTCTGGAAACACCATATATTTT. Translating gives CASSLQVSGNTIYF.

This sequence joins TRBV4-3 and TRBJ2-7, with TRBD1 matching over 7 bases. The germline V gene encodes CDR1 LGHNA and CDR2 YSLEER. CDR3 length: 15 residues. V dropped 1 base and J dropped 4; count of bases not matched to a gene: 7. The DNA for the CDR3 is TGCGCCAGCAGCCAAGGGGGGCAGGGGGTATACGAGCAGTACTTC. Translation gives CASSQGGQGVYEQYF.

This chain joins TRBV9 and TRBJ2-2, with D possibly TRBD2 on 6 matching bases. The germline V gene encodes CDR1 SGDLS and CDR2 YYNGEE. V was cut by 0 bases and J by 4 bases, with 13 bases left in between. The CDR3 loop spans 16 amino acids. The CDR3 DNA sequence: TGTGCCAGCAGCGTAGCTACGGGGCGGGGCACCGGGGAGCTGTTTTTT. This translates into CASSVATGRGTGELFF.

This chain joins TRBV27 and TRBJ2-3; 8 positions match TRBD2. The CDR3 sequence is 16 residues long. Germline V lookup: CDR1 MNHEY, CDR2 SMNVEV (reference sequence). V dropped 3 bases and J dropped 2; count of bases not matched to a gene: 7. The CDR3 region has the DNA TGTGCCAGCAGTTTCTGGCGGGGGGCCTCCACAGATACGCAGTATTTT. Residues: CASSFWRGASTDTQYF.

V usage is TRBV5-1 and J usage is TRBJ2-1; D ambiguous. Germline CDR1 reads SGHRS; CDR2 reads YFSETQ. Trimming pared 0 bases from V and 12 bases from J, leaving 13 bases between. The CDR3 extends over 13 amino acids. The CDR3 here is CASSLEAVRTQFF. The CDR3 region has the DNA TGCGCCAGCAGCTTGGAGGCTGTCCGGACGCAGTTCTTC. The entire variable domain, with the rest obtained from reference TRBV5-1 and TRBJ2-1, is as follows: KAGVTQTPRYLIKTRGQQVTLSCSPISGHRSVSWYQQTPGQGLQFLFEYFSETQRNKGNFPGRFSGRQFSNSRSEMNVSTLELGDSALYLCASSLEAVRTQFFGPGTRLTVL.

This rearrangement joins TRBV6-1 to TRBJ2-1; D remains unclear. From germline, CDR1 is MNHNS and CDR2 SASEGT. The CDR3 runs 14 residues. The ends were cut back, 6 bases at V and 4 bases at J, with 13 bases in the middle. This chain's CDR3 is CASRLGLWYNEQFF. CDR3 DNA: TGTGCCAGCAGACTGGGCCTGTGGTACAATGAGCAGTTCTTC.

The rearrangement links TRBV4-1 to TRBJ2-2, with 12 nucleotides matching TRBD1. The CDR3 consists of 15 residues. With 2 bases clipped from V and 10 bases from J, the junction kept 5 bases outside the gene matches. The V gene's germline CDR1 is MGHRA and CDR2 YSYEKL. The CDR3 bases are TGCGCCAGCAGCCAACTGGGGACAGGGGGCGAGGAGCTGTTTTTT. Its translation is CASSQLGTGGEELFF.

V usage is TRBV7-9 and J usage is TRBJ2-1; TRBD2 is a possible D gene (5 bases). The CDR3 spans 12 residues. CDR1 is SEHNR, CDR2 FQNEAQ, per germline (reference sequence). V gave up 4 bases and J gave up 6 bases, with 7 bases separating them. This CDR3 is CASSSSGNEQFF. DNA of the CDR3: TGTGCCAGCAGCTCCAGCGGCAATGAGCAGTTCTTC.

The chain recombines TRBV7-2 with TRBJ2-1; D remains ambiguous. The germline V gene encodes CDR1 SGHTA and CDR2 FQGNSA. The CDR3 has 14 residues. The germline V and J ends were trimmed by 0 bases and 6 bases, with 9 bases remaining between them. CDR3 coding DNA: TGTGCCAGCAGCTTAGCCCACTTAAGCAATGAGCAGTTCTTC. Translated, it gives CASSLAHLSNEQFF. Full variable domain (missing parts from reference TRBV7-2 and TRBJ2-1): GAGVSQSPSNKVTEKGKDVELRCDPISGHTALYWYRQSLGQGLEFLIYFQGNSAPDKSGLPSDRFSAERTGGSVSTLTIQRTQQEDSAVYLCASSLAHLSNEQFFGPGTRLTVL.

This sequence joins TRBV27 and TRBJ2-5; D is unresolved. The CDR3 extends over 13 amino acids. From germline, CDR1 is MNHEY and CDR2 SMNVEV (reference sequence). Trimming shortened V by 0 bases and J by 4 bases, and 6 bases separated the two germline ends. The CDR3 loop is CASSLSRRETQYF. CDR3 nucleotide sequence: TGTGCCAGCAGTTTATCTAGGAGAGAGACCCAGTACTTC.

The gene calls are TRBV10-3 and TRBJ2-7; D may be TRBD2 (5 bases). The CDR3 length is 14 residues. Trimming removed 1 base from V and 0 bases from J, with 7 bases in between. Germline V gene lookup returns CDR1 ENHRY and CDR2 SYGVKD. This CDR3 reads CAISELAFSYEQYF. For the CDR3, the DNA is TGTGCCATCAGTGAGTTAGCGTTCTCCTACGAGCAGTACTTC.

This chain uses TRBV5-5 with TRBJ2-3; no definite D call. Germline V gene lookup returns CDR1 SGHKS and CDR2 YYEKEE (reference sequence). Trimming stripped 4 bases from V and 2 bases from J, with 8 bases between. The CDR3 length is 13 residues. The CDR3 reads CASSLRTTDTQYF. The CDR3 DNA reads as TGTGCCAGCAGCCTCAGGACCACAGATACGCAGTATTTT.

V and J are TRBV7-2 and TRBJ1-1; 7 bases fit TRBD1. V was pared by 2 bases and J by 7 bases, with 1 base of the junction left unmatched. This CDR3 is 12 amino acids long. In germline, CDR1 is SGHTA, CDR2 FQGNSA. The CDR3 spells CASSLWTGEAFF. CDR3 DNA sequence: TGTGCCAGCAGCTTATGGACAGGTGAAGCTTTCTTT. The full variable domain, completed using reference TRBV7-2 and TRBJ1-1, is GAGVSQSPSNKVTEKGKDVELRCDPISGHTALYWYRQSLGQGLEFLIYFQGNSAPDKSGLPSDRFSAERTGGSVSTLTIQRTQQEDSAVYLCASSLWTGEAFFGQGTRLTVV.

V usage is TRBV9 and J usage is TRBJ2-5, with 7 bases identical to TRBD2. The CDR3 has 17 residues. Germline V gene data show CDR1 as SGDLS and CDR2 as YYNGEE. V gave up 4 bases and J gave up 5 bases; unmatched junction bases: 17. The CDR3 here is CASSPGGRGGPGETQYF. Written as DNA, the CDR3 is TGTGCCAGCAGCCCGGGAGGAAGGGGAGGGCCGGGGGAGACCCAGTACTTC.

This chain uses TRBV28 with TRBJ2-6; D call uncertain. Germline CDR1 and CDR2: MDHEN and SYDVKM. The CDR3 spans 22 residues. Trimming took off 7 bases at V and 0 bases at J, with 31 bases between the two ends. CDR3 amino acids: CASKTPPSYLAGKSSGANVLTF. The CDR3 coding sequence is TGTGCCAGCAAGACCCCCCCGTCTTACTTGGCAGGAAAAAGCTCTGGGGCCAACGTCCTGACTTTC.

V gene TRBV18 combines with J gene TRBJ2-7, with TRBD1 matching over 9 bases. CDR1 is KGHSH, CDR2 LQKENI, per germline. Trimming at V came to 2 bases and at J to 1 base, leaving 9 bases not matched to a gene. CDR3 length: 17 residues. The CDR3 protein is CASSPTTLGTGSYEQYF. The CDR3 nucleotides are TGTGCCAGCTCACCAACAACCCTAGGGACAGGGTCCTACGAGCAGTACTTC.

This clone was observed a few times. This sequence joins TRBV9 and TRBJ2-5, with unresolved D. From germline, CDR1 is SGDLS and CDR2 YYNGEE. V dropped 0 bases and J dropped 1 base, with 10 bases sitting between them. This CDR3 spans 15 amino acids. Written as DNA, the CDR3 is TGTGCCAGCAGCGTAGGGCCCCGGGCCCAAGAGACCCAGTACTTC. Protein: CASSVGPRAQETQYF.

V is TRBV28 and J is TRBJ1-5; D unclear. V was pared by 2 bases and J by 7 bases, with 6 bases between. Germline-derived CDR1 and CDR2 are MDHEN and SYDVKM. The CDR3 is 12 amino acids. The CDR3 nucleotides read TGTGCCAGCAGTTTAGCGAGACAGCCCCAGCATTTT. Translation: CASSLARQPQHF.

The chain carries TRBV11-2 and TRBJ2-1; 8 nucleotides match TRBD2. V lost 5 bases, J lost 0 bases, and 6 bases stayed unmatched. The CDR3 loop spans 16 amino acids. The V gene's germline CDR1 is SGHAT and CDR2 FQNNGV. The CDR3 loop reads CASSPISGNSYNEQFF. CDR3 coding DNA: TGTGCCAGCAGCCCCATTAGCGGGAACTCCTACAATGAGCAGTTCTTC.

This chain joins TRBV5-1 and TRBJ2-7, with 9 bases matching TRBD1. The germline V gene encodes CDR1 SGHRS and CDR2 YFSETQ. The CDR3 extends over 19 amino acids. Trimming removed 3 bases from V and 9 bases from J; junction bases left unmatched: 25. CDR3 sequence reads: CASSYGQGRGMITFAGQYF. The CDR3 DNA follows: TGCGCCAGCAGCTACGGACAGGGGAGAGGTATGATTACCTTTGCTGGGCAGTACTTC.

The rearrangement joins TRBV5-4 to TRBJ1-2; D may be TRBD1 (6 bases). Per germline, CDR1 SGHNT and CDR2 YYREEE (reference sequence). V was trimmed by 4 bases and J by 8 bases, leaving 18 bases between them. This CDR3 contains 14 residues. The chain's CDR3 is CASSRWGGSAGYTF. The CDR3 DNA is TGTGCCAGCAGCCGGTGGGGGGGCTCTGCGGGCTACACCTTC.